These T cell receptor beta chains were read from a single sample in a study of response to subunit inactivated influenza vaccine. TCRdb itself ran the RT-PCR reads through MiXCR, one entry per CDR3 protein. The profile shows under 950,000 distinct CDR3 sequences, 21% of them singletons. The sample in question was PBMCs from blood, obtained 4 to 6 days after vaccination. Receptor source: a man aged 45 to 65 who received an inactivated influenza vaccine. CDR3s include the opening cysteine and the closing phenylalanine or tryptophan. Each record gives: J gene, V gene, D gene, clone size, CDR3 DNA, CDR3 protein. The D gene is left open where the match is weak. Size values are once, few and many counts, or a class for expanded clones, and some rows have none.

j_gene: TRBJ2-7
v_gene: TRBV20-1
d_gene: .
abundance: .
CDR3nt: TGCAGTGCTAGAGACTTCGGGAACGAGCAGTACTTC
CDR3aa: CSARDFGNEQYF

j_gene: TRBJ2-5
v_gene: TRBV18
d_gene: .
abundance: .
CDR3nt: TGTGCCAGCTCACGAACTCCAACAGGGACTCAAGAGACCCAGTACTTC
CDR3aa: CASSRTPTGTQETQYF

j_gene: TRBJ2-7
v_gene: TRBV7-2
d_gene: TRBD2
abundance: few
CDR3nt: TGTGCCAGCAGCGGAGGACTAGGCTACGAGCAGTACTTC
CDR3aa: CASSGGLGYEQYF

j_gene: TRBJ2-1
v_gene: TRBV5-1
d_gene: TRBD1
abundance: few
CDR3nt: TGCGCCAGCAGCTTCGGACAGGGGAGCAATGAGCAGTTCTTC
CDR3aa: CASSFGQGSNEQFF

j_gene: TRBJ2-5
v_gene: TRBV11-2
d_gene: .
abundance: once
CDR3nt: TGTGCCAGCAGCTTAGTGACTACCGCACTAGAGACCCAGTACTTC
CDR3aa: CASSLVTTALETQYF

j_gene: TRBJ2-1
v_gene: TRBV27
d_gene: TRBD2
abundance: .
CDR3nt: TGTGCCAGCAGTTCCATGTCGGGAGGGTATAACAATGAGCAGTTCTTC
CDR3aa: CASSSMSGGYNNEQFF

j_gene: TRBJ2-2
v_gene: TRBV20-1
d_gene: .
abundance: few
CDR3nt: TGCAGTGCTAGAGATATTGCCGGTTTGAACACCGGGGAGCTGTTTTTT
CDR3aa: CSARDIAGLNTGELFF

j_gene: TRBJ2-1
v_gene: TRBV6-4
d_gene: .
abundance: .
CDR3nt: TGTGCCAACAAGACGGGATATGGCAACAATGAGCAGTTCTTC
CDR3aa: CANKTGYGNNEQFF

j_gene: TRBJ2-5
v_gene: TRBV20-1
d_gene: TRBD1
abundance: .
CDR3nt: TGCAGTGCACGCACAGGGGGCTTTGGAGAGACCCAGTACTTC
CDR3aa: CSARTGGFGETQYF

j_gene: TRBJ2-7
v_gene: TRBV3-1
d_gene: .
abundance: .
CDR3nt: TGTGCCAGCAGCCAAGCCATCTACGAGCAGTACTTC
CDR3aa: CASSQAIYEQYF

j_gene: TRBJ2-2
v_gene: TRBV18
d_gene: .
abundance: .
CDR3nt: TGTGCCAGCTCACCAACGGGAGTGGAGCTGTTTTTT
CDR3aa: CASSPTGVELFF

j_gene: TRBJ2-1
v_gene: TRBV7-2
d_gene: .
abundance: many
CDR3nt: TGTGCCAGCAGGTCCTTGCGGGTCTACAATGAGCAGTTCTTC
CDR3aa: CASRSLRVYNEQFF

j_gene: TRBJ2-7
v_gene: TRBV5-1
d_gene: .
abundance: many
CDR3nt: TGCGCCAGCAGCTTGGGAGGGGGGCAGGACTACGAGCAGTACTTC
CDR3aa: CASSLGGGQDYEQYF

j_gene: TRBJ2-7
v_gene: TRBV3-1
d_gene: .
abundance: .
CDR3nt: TGTGCCAGCAGCGCAGGACTTTCCTACGAGCAGTACTTC
CDR3aa: CASSAGLSYEQYF

j_gene: TRBJ1-1
v_gene: TRBV3-1
d_gene: .
abundance: .
CDR3nt: TGTGCCAGCAGCCAATTACAAACGAACACTGAAGCTTTCTTT
CDR3aa: CASSQLQTNTEAFF

j_gene: TRBJ1-1
v_gene: TRBV12-3/TRBV12-4
d_gene: .
abundance: .
CDR3nt: TGTGCCAGCAGCCCTAAGTGGACTGAAGCTTTCTTT
CDR3aa: CASSPKWTEAFF

j_gene: TRBJ2-7
v_gene: TRBV29-1
d_gene: TRBD1
abundance: .
CDR3nt: TGCAGCGTTAGCGGCAGGGGGCTTTACGAGCAGTACTTC
CDR3aa: CSVSGRGLYEQYF

j_gene: TRBJ1-5
v_gene: TRBV6-1
d_gene: TRBD1
abundance: .
CDR3nt: TGTGCCAGCAGTGAAGTTTACAGGGGCCAGCCCCAGCATTTT
CDR3aa: CASSEVYRGQPQHF

j_gene: TRBJ2-2
v_gene: TRBV7-7
d_gene: TRBD2
abundance: .
CDR3nt: TGTGCCAGCAGCTTAACACTAGCGGGAACTGGGGAGCTGTTTTTT
CDR3aa: CASSLTLAGTGELFF

j_gene: TRBJ2-1
v_gene: TRBV5-4
d_gene: .
abundance: .
CDR3nt: TGTGCCAGCAGCGTGGACCTCCTTAAGGACGGGACTCGATACAATGAGCAGTTCTTC
CDR3aa: CASSVDLLKDGTRYNEQFF

j_gene: TRBJ2-1
v_gene: TRBV7-6
d_gene: TRBD2
abundance: .
CDR3nt: TGTGCCAGCAGCCCACTAGCGTCGGCGTATGAGCAGTTCTTC
CDR3aa: CASSPLASAYEQFF

j_gene: TRBJ2-6
v_gene: TRBV24-1
d_gene: .
abundance: many
CDR3nt: TGTGCCACCAGTGATGGATCCCGGGGCGCCTCCTCTGGGGCCAACGTCCTGACTTTC
CDR3aa: CATSDGSRGASSGANVLTF

j_gene: TRBJ1-1
v_gene: TRBV7-8
d_gene: .
abundance: .
CDR3nt: TGTGCCAGCAGCTTAGCGGGCAGGGACACTGAAGCTTTCTTT
CDR3aa: CASSLAGRDTEAFF

j_gene: TRBJ1-5
v_gene: TRBV20-1
d_gene: .
abundance: .
CDR3nt: TGCAGTGCTCCTCGGACGGGGAGGCCCCAGCATTTT
CDR3aa: CSAPRTGRPQHF

j_gene: TRBJ1-4
v_gene: TRBV4-3
d_gene: TRBD1
abundance: .
CDR3nt: TGCGCCAGCAGCCAAGCCGGGGGAACAGGGGGGATTGAAAAACTGTTTTTT
CDR3aa: CASSQAGGTGGIEKLFF

j_gene: TRBJ2-5
v_gene: TRBV25-1
d_gene: .
abundance: .
CDR3nt: TGTGCCAGTTGGGGGTGGGAGACCCAGTACTTC
CDR3aa: CASWGWETQYF

j_gene: TRBJ2-1
v_gene: TRBV9
d_gene: TRBD2
abundance: .
CDR3nt: TGTGCCAGCAGCATCGGACTAGCGGGAGTCTACAATGAGCAGTTCTTC
CDR3aa: CASSIGLAGVYNEQFF

j_gene: TRBJ2-1
v_gene: TRBV20-1
d_gene: .
abundance: few
CDR3nt: TGCAGTGCTCCAGCGCGGGGCTGGGACAATGAGCAGTTCTTC
CDR3aa: CSAPARGWDNEQFF

j_gene: TRBJ1-1
v_gene: TRBV3-1
d_gene: TRBD1
abundance: few
CDR3nt: TGTGCCAGCAGCCAAAGAACGGTTACAGGGGCGAACACTGAAGCTTTCTTT
CDR3aa: CASSQRTVTGANTEAFF

j_gene: TRBJ1-1
v_gene: TRBV27
d_gene: TRBD1
abundance: .
CDR3nt: TGTGCCAGCAGTTTAGGCGGGACAGGGGGCAAAGCTTTCTTT
CDR3aa: CASSLGGTGGKAFF

j_gene: TRBJ1-2
v_gene: TRBV28
d_gene: .
abundance: .
CDR3nt: TGTGCCAGCAGTTCGATTCGGGGGGACTATGGCTACACCTTC
CDR3aa: CASSSIRGDYGYTF

j_gene: TRBJ2-7
v_gene: TRBV5-1
d_gene: .
abundance: .
CDR3nt: TGCGCCAGCAGCTTGCGGGGCGCGAGGGACGAGCAGTACTTC
CDR3aa: CASSLRGARDEQYF

j_gene: TRBJ2-3
v_gene: TRBV20-1
d_gene: .
abundance: few
CDR3nt: TGCAGTGCTACCCCCGGAGCGGGTTCCACAGATACGCAGTATTTT
CDR3aa: CSATPGAGSTDTQYF

j_gene: TRBJ2-2
v_gene: TRBV9
d_gene: TRBD2
abundance: few
CDR3nt: TGTGCCAGCAGCTATAGCGGGAGGGATGCCGGGGAGCTGTTTTTT
CDR3aa: CASSYSGRDAGELFF

j_gene: TRBJ2-1
v_gene: TRBV3-1
d_gene: TRBD1
abundance: .
CDR3nt: TGTGCCAGCAGCCAAGGACAGGGGGCGCGGAATGAGCAGTTCTTC
CDR3aa: CASSQGQGARNEQFF

j_gene: TRBJ2-1
v_gene: TRBV20-1
d_gene: TRBD2
abundance: few
CDR3nt: TGCAGTGCCCCATCCCGACTAGCGGGAGGGAAAAATGAGCAGTTCTTC
CDR3aa: CSAPSRLAGGKNEQFF

j_gene: TRBJ2-4
v_gene: TRBV5-1
d_gene: .
abundance: .
CDR3nt: TGCGCCAGCAGCTTGGCCATCGGAGGCTTAGCCAAAAACATTCAGTACTTC
CDR3aa: CASSLAIGGLAKNIQYF

j_gene: TRBJ2-7
v_gene: TRBV5-1
d_gene: .
abundance: few
CDR3nt: TGCGCCAGCAGCTTGGTACCGAGTAACCAACTACCCTACGAGCAGTACTTC
CDR3aa: CASSLVPSNQLPYEQYF

j_gene: TRBJ2-6
v_gene: TRBV7-2
d_gene: .
abundance: .
CDR3nt: TGTGCCAGCAGCTTAGCCGGGACGCGGAACTCTGGGGCCAACGTCCTGACTTTC
CDR3aa: CASSLAGTRNSGANVLTF

j_gene: TRBJ2-7
v_gene: TRBV20-1
d_gene: .
abundance: few
CDR3nt: TGCAGTGCTAGAGACGGGACACCCGAGCAGTACTTC
CDR3aa: CSARDGTPEQYF

j_gene: TRBJ2-5
v_gene: TRBV18
d_gene: TRBD1
abundance: .
CDR3nt: TGTGCCAGCTCACCAAACACAGGGGTAGAGACCCAGTACTTC
CDR3aa: CASSPNTGVETQYF

j_gene: TRBJ2-4
v_gene: TRBV7-2
d_gene: TRBD1
abundance: few
CDR3nt: TGTGCCAGCAGTCCTGGACAGGGGAACAAAAACATTCAGTACTTC
CDR3aa: CASSPGQGNKNIQYF

j_gene: TRBJ2-3
v_gene: TRBV25-1
d_gene: .
abundance: few
CDR3nt: TGTGCCAGCAGTGAACTTACTAGCACAGATACGCAGTATTTT
CDR3aa: CASSELTSTDTQYF

j_gene: TRBJ1-2
v_gene: TRBV7-9
d_gene: .
abundance: .
CDR3nt: TGTGCCAGCAGCTTAGTGGGACGCCTGACGGAAGGCTACACCTTC
CDR3aa: CASSLVGRLTEGYTF

j_gene: TRBJ2-7
v_gene: TRBV5-5
d_gene: .
abundance: .
CDR3nt: TGTGCCAGCAGCTTGGGGATCGGGAGCCCCCTCTACGAGCAGTACTTC
CDR3aa: CASSLGIGSPLYEQYF

j_gene: TRBJ2-1
v_gene: TRBV28
d_gene: .
abundance: .
CDR3nt: TGTGCCAGCAGCTTCGGGTCCCAGGGCTACAATGAGCAGTTCTTC
CDR3aa: CASSFGSQGYNEQFF

j_gene: TRBJ2-2
v_gene: TRBV18
d_gene: TRBD2
abundance: few
CDR3nt: TGTGCCAGCTCACCACCCACGAGGAGCGGGGCTGGCGGGGAGCTGTTTTTT
CDR3aa: CASSPPTRSGAGGELFF

j_gene: TRBJ2-7
v_gene: TRBV5-6
d_gene: TRBD2
abundance: .
CDR3nt: TGTGCCAGCAGCGGAAGACTAGCGGGACTCACCTACGAGCAGTACTTC
CDR3aa: CASSGRLAGLTYEQYF

j_gene: TRBJ2-5
v_gene: TRBV20-1
d_gene: .
abundance: few
CDR3nt: TGCAGTGCTAGAGAGGATAGAGCAGGGGAAGAGACCCAGTACTTC
CDR3aa: CSAREDRAGEETQYF

j_gene: TRBJ1-2
v_gene: TRBV12-3/TRBV12-4
d_gene: .
abundance: .
CDR3nt: TGTGCCAGCAGTTTAGTGCCGGGACGCTATGGCTACACCTTC
CDR3aa: CASSLVPGRYGYTF

j_gene: TRBJ1-1
v_gene: TRBV5-1
d_gene: .
abundance: .
CDR3nt: TGCGCCAGCAGCTTTTCAAGGGTCCAGGAAGCTTTCTTT
CDR3aa: CASSFSRVQEAFF